The present entry profiles one TCR beta chain with its context. The data were taken from a study of blood T cell repertoires in COVID-19. The V and J ends lost 1 base and 4 bases respectively, with 10 bases between them. The germline gives CDR1 MNHEY, CDR2 SMNVEV (reference sequence). The CDR3 spans 14 residues. The table came from immunoSEQ multiplex PCR; TCRdb's copy has only in-frame clones and leaves some out. The sample carries fewer than 200,000 clones, 65% to 80% recorded once. The chain employs TRBV27 and TRBJ2-5, with TRBD1 as a possible D gene (6 bases). The sequence was collected from a woman aged 70-85 years in a cohort exposed to, infected with or recovered from COVID-19 (not recorded which). Sequencing input: PBMCs or T cells enriched from blood (not recorded which). The CDR3 DNA reads TGTGCCAGCAGTTTATTGGGGGCGGGAGAGACCCAGTACTTC. It is translated as CASSLLGAGETQYF.